The text below deals with one T cell receptor (beta chain). This record comes from a study of cytomegalovirus exposure and HLA in healthy donors. 13 Jbeta primers and 60 Vbeta primers were used for the PCR. Profiling relied on immunoSEQ multiplex PCR, and the TCRdb table lists in-frame clones only, not all of them. The data show about 170,000 clones, roughly 70% seen once. The clonotype comes from a woman aged 18-29 years in good health and CMV-seropositive. Material: PBMCs.

The CDR3 here is CASSLRGDWVDEQFF. The DNA for the CDR3 is TGTGCCAGCAGCTTAAGGGGGGATTGGGTCGATGAGCAGTTCTTC. The chain links TRBV7-3 to TRBJ2-1, with D perhaps matching TRBD2 (6 bases). V was trimmed by 1 base and J by 8 bases, leaving 15 bases between them. The CDR3 is 15 amino acids. The V gene's germline CDR1 is SGHTA and CDR2 FQGTGA. Complete variable domain (other parts from reference TRBV7-3 and TRBJ2-1): GAGVSQTPSNKVTEKGKYVELRCDPISGHTALYWYRQSLGQGPEFLIYFQGTGAADDSGLPNDRFFAVRPEGSVSTLKIQRTERGDSAVYLCASSLRGDWVDEQFFGPGTRLTVL.